This TCR beta chain was captured in a study of blood T cell repertoires in COVID-19. For the study at large: Specimens from acute and convalescent COVID-19 originated in the United States, Italy and Spain. T cells, B-cell-depleted T cells, or PBMCs provided the cDNA or gDNA that served as material.

Authors' processing steps: From reference gene primer amplification, estimates of nucleated cell counts were derived. Generated by immunoSEQ multiplex PCR, the TCRdb table keeps only in-frame clones and is missing some. Clone size and V and J calls were adopted from that table, with D and trimming inferred from the DNA. The table includes tens of thousands of clones, more than 70% detected once. Germline V lookup: CDR1 SGHTA, CDR2 FQGNSA. The V end was cut by 11 bases, the J end by 7 bases, with 18 bases between. This CDR3 has 14 residues. J is TRBJ1-6 and V is TRBV7-2, with D possibly TRBD1 on 6 matching bases. The source material was peripheral blood. This clonotype originated in a man between 65 and 85 years old with acute or convalescent COVID-19. CDR3 bases: TGTGCCGTCATGGGTGCAGGGGCCAATTCACCCCTCCACTTT. Translation gives CAVMGAGANSPLHF. Using reference TRBV7-2 and TRBJ1-6 for the parts outside the CDR3, the full variable domain is GAGVSQSPSNKVTEKGKDVELRCDPISGHTALYWYRQSLGQGLEFLIYFQGNSAPDKSGLPSDRFSAERTGGSVSTLTIQRTQQEDSAVYLCAVMGAGANSPLHFGNGTRLTVT.